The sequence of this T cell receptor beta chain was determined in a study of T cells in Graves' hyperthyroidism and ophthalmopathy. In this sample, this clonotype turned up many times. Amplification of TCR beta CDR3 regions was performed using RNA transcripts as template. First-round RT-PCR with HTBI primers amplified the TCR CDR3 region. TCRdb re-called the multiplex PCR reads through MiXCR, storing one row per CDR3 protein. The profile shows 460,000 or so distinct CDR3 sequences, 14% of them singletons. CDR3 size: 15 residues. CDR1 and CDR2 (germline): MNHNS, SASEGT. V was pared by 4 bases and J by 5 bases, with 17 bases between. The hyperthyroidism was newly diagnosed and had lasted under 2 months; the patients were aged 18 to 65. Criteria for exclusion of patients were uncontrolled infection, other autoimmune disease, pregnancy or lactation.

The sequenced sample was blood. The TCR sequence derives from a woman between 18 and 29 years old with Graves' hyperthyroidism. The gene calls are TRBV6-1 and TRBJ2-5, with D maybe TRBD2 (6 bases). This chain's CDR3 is CASSVLGGSAETQYF. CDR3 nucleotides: TGTGCCAGCAGTGTACTTGGGGGGTCAGCGGAGACCCAGTACTTC.